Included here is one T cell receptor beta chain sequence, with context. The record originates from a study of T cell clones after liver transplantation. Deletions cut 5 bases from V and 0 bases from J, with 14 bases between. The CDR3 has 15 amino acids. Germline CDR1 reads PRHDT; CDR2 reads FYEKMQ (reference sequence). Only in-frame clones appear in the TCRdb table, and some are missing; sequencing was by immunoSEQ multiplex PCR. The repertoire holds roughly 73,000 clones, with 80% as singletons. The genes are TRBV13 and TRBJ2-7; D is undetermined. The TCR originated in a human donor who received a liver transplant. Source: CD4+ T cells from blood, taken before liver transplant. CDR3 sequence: CASSPLTGPSYEQYF. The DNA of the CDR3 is TGTGCCAGCAGCCCGTTGACCGGGCCCTCCTACGAGCAGTACTTC.